These 8 T cell receptor beta chains came from one sample sequenced in a study of immune evolution from preneoplasia to lung adenocarcinoma. TCRdb's copy holds only in-frame clones and misses some; the assay was immunoSEQ multiplex PCR. The data show some 6,100 clones, over 80% seen once. Sequenced sample: FFPE lung adenocarcinoma in situ tissue. All receptors come from an older donor with lung adenocarcinoma.

This clone came up a few times. The chain has TRBV7-9 and TRBJ1-1; perhaps TRBD1 as D (5 bases). Per germline, CDR1 SEHNR and CDR2 FQNEAQ (reference sequence). The CDR3 is made up of 13 amino acids. V lost 6 bases and J 5 bases, leaving 13 bases between the germline ends. The CDR3 region has the DNA TGTGCCAGCAGGCACGGGACTGTAACTGAAGCTTTCTTT. Its translation: CASRHGTVTEAFF.

The chain has TRBV11-3 and TRBJ2-5, with D perhaps being TRBD1 or TRBD2 (5 bases each). The CDR3 runs 13 residues. Germline CDR1 reads SGHNT; CDR2 reads YENEEA. Trimming removed 7 bases from V and 5 bases from J, with 14 bases in between. The CDR3 DNA is TGTGCCAGCAATCAGAGGGGTGAGGAGACCCAGTACTTC. Its translation is CASNQRGEETQYF.

The chain joins TRBV28 to TRBJ1-5; TRBD1 might be the D (5 bases). CDR1 is MDHEN, CDR2 SYDVKM, per germline. The CDR3 consists of 15 residues. Deletions cut 2 bases from V and 4 bases from J, with 12 bases between. CDR3 protein: CASSLGGMTNQPQHF. The CDR3 coding sequence is TGTGCCAGCAGTTTAGGGGGAATGACGAATCAGCCCCAGCATTTT.

This clone was detected once. V and J are TRBV6-6 and TRBJ1-1; no clear D gene. The CDR3 contains 13 residues. Germline CDR1 is MNHNY and CDR2 is SVGAGI (reference sequence). V was clipped by 5 bases and J by 0 bases, with 7 bases between them. CDR3 coding DNA: TGTGCCAGCAGTCCCTTAATGAACACTGAAGCTTTCTTT. This encodes CASSPLMNTEAFF.

V gene TRBV20-1 combines with J gene TRBJ2-5, with D possibly being TRBD2 (5 bases). The germline gives CDR1 DFQATT, CDR2 SNEGSKA (reference sequence). The germline V and J ends were trimmed by 7 bases and 5 bases, with 11 bases remaining between them. The CDR3 runs 11 residues. The CDR3 loop reads CSGTGGETQYF. For the CDR3, the DNA is TGCAGTGGAACGGGCGGGGAGACCCAGTACTTC.

This clone was counted between two and nine times. The chain couples TRBV5-1 to TRBJ2-2, with 12 bases lining up with TRBD2. Germline CDR1 SGHRS, CDR2 YFSETQ. V shed 0 bases and J 4 bases; nucleotides not matched to a gene: 7. The CDR3 consists of 18 residues. CDR3 sequence reads: CASSLGASGRATTGELFF. DNA for the CDR3: TGCGCCAGCAGCTTGGGGGCTAGCGGGAGGGCCACCACCGGGGAGCTGTTTTTT.

The J gene is TRBJ1-2, the V gene TRBV7-9; unclear D gene. CDR1 SEHNR and CDR2 FQNEAQ come from the germline V gene (reference sequence). With 1 base removed from V and 6 bases from J, the gap between germline ends came to 12 bases. This CDR3 has 14 residues. This CDR3 reads CASSLGGIGHGYTF. The DNA for the CDR3 is TGTGCCAGCAGCTTAGGAGGGATTGGGCATGGCTACACCTTC.

The genes are TRBV10-1 and TRBJ2-1; 14 positions agree with TRBD2. The V gene's germline CDR1 is WNHNN and CDR2 SYGVQD (reference sequence). Trimming at V came to 8 bases and at J to 5 bases, leaving 17 bases not matched to a gene. This CDR3 contains 19 residues. The CDR3 DNA follows: TGCGCCAGCGAGCGACTAGCGGGAGGGCGCCCAAACCGAAACAATGAGCAGTTCTTC. Translation gives CASERLAGGRPNRNNEQFF.